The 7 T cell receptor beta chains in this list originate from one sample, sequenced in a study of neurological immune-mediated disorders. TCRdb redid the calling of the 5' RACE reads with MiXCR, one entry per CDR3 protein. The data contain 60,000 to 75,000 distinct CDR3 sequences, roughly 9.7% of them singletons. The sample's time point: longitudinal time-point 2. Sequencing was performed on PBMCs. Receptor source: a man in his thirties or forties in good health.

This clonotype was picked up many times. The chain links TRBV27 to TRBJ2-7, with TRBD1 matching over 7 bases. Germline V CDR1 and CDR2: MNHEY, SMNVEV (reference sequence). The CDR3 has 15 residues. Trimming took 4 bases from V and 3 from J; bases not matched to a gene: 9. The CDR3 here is CASSSQDRTSYEQYF. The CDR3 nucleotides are TGTGCCAGCAGTTCCCAGGACAGGACCAGCTACGAGCAGTACTTC.

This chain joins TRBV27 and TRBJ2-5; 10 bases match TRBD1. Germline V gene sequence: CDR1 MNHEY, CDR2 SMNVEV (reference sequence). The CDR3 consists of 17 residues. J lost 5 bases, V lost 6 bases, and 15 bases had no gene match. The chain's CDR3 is CASRTAQGTGVIETQYF. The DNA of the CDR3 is TGTGCCAGCAGAACCGCCCAAGGGACAGGGGTTATTGAGACCCAGTACTTC.

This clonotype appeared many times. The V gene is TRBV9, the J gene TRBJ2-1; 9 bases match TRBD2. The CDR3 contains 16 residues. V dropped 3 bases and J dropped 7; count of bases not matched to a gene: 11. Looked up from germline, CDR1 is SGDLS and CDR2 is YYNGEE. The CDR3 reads CASSDRLAATRNEQFF. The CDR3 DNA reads TGTGCCAGCAGCGACCGACTAGCGGCAACCCGGAATGAGCAGTTCTTC.

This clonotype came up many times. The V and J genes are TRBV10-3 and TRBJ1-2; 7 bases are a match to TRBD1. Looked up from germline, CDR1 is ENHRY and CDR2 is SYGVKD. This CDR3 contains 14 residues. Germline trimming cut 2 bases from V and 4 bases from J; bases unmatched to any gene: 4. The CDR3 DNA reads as TGTGCCATCAGTGAGCTAGGGGGCGTCTATGGCTACACCTTC. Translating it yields CAISELGGVYGYTF.

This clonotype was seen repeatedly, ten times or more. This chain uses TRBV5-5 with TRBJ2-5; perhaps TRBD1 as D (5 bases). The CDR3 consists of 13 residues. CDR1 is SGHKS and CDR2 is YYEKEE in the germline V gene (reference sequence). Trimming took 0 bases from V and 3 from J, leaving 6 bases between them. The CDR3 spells CASSLVGEETQYF. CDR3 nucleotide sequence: TGTGCCAGCAGCTTGGTAGGGGAAGAGACCCAGTACTTC.

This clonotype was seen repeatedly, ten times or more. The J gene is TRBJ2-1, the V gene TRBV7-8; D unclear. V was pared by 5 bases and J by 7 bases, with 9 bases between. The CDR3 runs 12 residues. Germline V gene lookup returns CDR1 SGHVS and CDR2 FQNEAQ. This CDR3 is CASSPAMNEQFF. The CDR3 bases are TGTGCCAGCAGCCCGGCTATGAATGAGCAGTTCTTC.

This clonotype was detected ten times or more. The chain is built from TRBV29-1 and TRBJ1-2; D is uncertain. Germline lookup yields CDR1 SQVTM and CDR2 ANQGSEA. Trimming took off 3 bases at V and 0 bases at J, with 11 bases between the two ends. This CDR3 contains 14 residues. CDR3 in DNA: TGCAGCGTTGACGCCGTGTCAGCTAACTATGGCTACACCTTC. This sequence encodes CSVDAVSANYGYTF.